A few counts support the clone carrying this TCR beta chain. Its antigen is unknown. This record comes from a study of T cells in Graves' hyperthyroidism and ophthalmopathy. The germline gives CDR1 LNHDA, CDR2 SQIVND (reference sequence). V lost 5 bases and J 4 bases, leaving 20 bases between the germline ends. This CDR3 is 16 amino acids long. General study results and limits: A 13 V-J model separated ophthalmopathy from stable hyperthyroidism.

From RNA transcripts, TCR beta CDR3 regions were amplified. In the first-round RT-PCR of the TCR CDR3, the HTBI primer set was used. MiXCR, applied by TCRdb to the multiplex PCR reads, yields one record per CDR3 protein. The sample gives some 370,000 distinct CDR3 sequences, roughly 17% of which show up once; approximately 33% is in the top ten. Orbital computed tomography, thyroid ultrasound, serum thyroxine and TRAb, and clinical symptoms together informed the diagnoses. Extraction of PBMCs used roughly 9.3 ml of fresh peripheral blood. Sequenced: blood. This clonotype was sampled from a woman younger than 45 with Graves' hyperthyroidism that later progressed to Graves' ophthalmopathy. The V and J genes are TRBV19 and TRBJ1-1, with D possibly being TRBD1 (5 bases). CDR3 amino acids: CASSASPIDSFTEAFF. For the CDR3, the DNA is TGTGCCAGTAGTGCCTCCCCTATCGACAGTTTCACTGAAGCTTTCTTT.